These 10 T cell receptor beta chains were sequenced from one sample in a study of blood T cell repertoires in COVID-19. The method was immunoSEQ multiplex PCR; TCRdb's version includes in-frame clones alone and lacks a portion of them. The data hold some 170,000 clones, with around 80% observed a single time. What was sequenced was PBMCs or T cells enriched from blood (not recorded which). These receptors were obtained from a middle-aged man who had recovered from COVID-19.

The CDR3 coding sequence is TGTGCCTGGAGTGCACGGACAGGGAACTATGGCTACACCTTC. Translated, it gives CAWSARTGNYGYTF. The chain recombines TRBV30 with TRBJ1-2; 8 nucleotides match TRBD1. From germline, CDR1 is GTSNPN and CDR2 SVGIG (reference sequence). CDR3 length: 14 amino acids. After removal of 1 base from V and 2 bases from J, the junction contained 3 bases not matched to a gene.

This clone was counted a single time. This CDR3 reads CASSLDGGTGYGYTF. The CDR3 DNA reads TGTGCCAGCAGCTTGGACGGGGGGACAGGCTATGGCTACACCTTC. This chain uses TRBV5-6 with TRBJ1-2, with 8 bases fitting TRBD1. The CDR3 contains 15 residues. The junction had 5 bases not matched to a gene; V was cut back by 0 bases and J by 4 bases. The V gene's germline CDR1 is SGHDT and CDR2 YYEEEE. Based on the CDR3 plus reference TRBV5-6 and TRBJ1-2, the full variable domain is DAGVTQSPTHLIKTRGQQVTLRCSPKSGHDTVSWYQQALGQGPQFIFQYYEEEERQRGNFPDRFSGHQFPNYSSELNVNALLLGDSALYLCASSLDGGTGYGYTFGSGTRLTVV.

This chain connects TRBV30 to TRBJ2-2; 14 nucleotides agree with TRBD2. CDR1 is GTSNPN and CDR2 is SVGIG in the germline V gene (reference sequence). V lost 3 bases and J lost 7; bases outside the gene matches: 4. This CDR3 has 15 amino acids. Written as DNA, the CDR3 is TGTGCCTGGAGCAGGACTAGCGGGGGGATCGGGGAGCTGTTTTTT. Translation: CAWSRTSGGIGELFF.

CDR3 loop: CASSLWVQGSGGYTF. CDR3 in DNA: TGTGCCAGCAGCTTATGGGTACAGGGTAGTGGGGGCTACACCTTC. This chain links TRBV7-2 with TRBJ1-2, with D perhaps TRBD1 (6 bases). The CDR3 covers 15 residues. Trimming took off 2 bases at V and 8 bases at J, with 18 bases between the two ends. CDR1 is SGHTA, CDR2 FQGNSA, per germline. The full variable domain, in which reference TRBV7-2 and TRBJ1-2 provide the parts outside the CDR3, is GAGVSQSPSNKVTEKGKDVELRCDPISGHTALYWYRQSLGQGLEFLIYFQGNSAPDKSGLPSDRFSAERTGGSVSTLTIQRTQQEDSAVYLCASSLWVQGSGGYTFGSGTRLTVV.

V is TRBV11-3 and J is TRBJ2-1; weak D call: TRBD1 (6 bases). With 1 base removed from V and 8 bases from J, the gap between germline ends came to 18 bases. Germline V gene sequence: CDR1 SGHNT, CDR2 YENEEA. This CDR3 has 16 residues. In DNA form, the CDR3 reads TGTGCCAGCAGCTTAGGTGACAGGTGGCAGGTCGATGAGCAGTTCTTC. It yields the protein CASSLGDRWQVDEQFF.

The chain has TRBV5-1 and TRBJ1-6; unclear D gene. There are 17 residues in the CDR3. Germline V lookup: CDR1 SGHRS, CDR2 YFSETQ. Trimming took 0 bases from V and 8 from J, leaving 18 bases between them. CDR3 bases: TGCGCCAGCAGCTTGGAGTATTTGGGTCTCGCGGATTCACCCCTCCACTTT. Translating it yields CASSLEYLGLADSPLHF.

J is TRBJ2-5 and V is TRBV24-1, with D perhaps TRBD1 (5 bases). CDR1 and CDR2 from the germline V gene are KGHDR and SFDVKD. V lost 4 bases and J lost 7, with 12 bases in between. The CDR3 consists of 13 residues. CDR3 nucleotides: TGTGCCACCAGTGACCTCACAGGCCCGACCCAGTACTTC. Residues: CATSDLTGPTQYF.

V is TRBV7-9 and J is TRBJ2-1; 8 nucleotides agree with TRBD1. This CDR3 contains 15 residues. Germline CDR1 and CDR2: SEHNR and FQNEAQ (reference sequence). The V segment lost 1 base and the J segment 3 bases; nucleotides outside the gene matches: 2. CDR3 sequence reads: CASSLGQGYYNEQFF. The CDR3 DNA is TGTGCCAGCAGCTTAGGACAGGGGTACTACAATGAGCAGTTCTTC.

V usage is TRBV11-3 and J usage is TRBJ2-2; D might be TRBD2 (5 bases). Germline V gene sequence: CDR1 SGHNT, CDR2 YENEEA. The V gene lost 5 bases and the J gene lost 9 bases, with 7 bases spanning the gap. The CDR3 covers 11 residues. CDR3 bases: TGTGCCAGCAGCGGCGGGCGGGAGCTGTTTTTT. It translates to CASSGGRELFF. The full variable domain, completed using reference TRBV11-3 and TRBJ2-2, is EAGVVQSPRYKIIEKKQPVAFWCNPISGHNTLYWYLQNLGQGPELLIRYENEEAVDDSQLPKDRFSAERLKGVDSTLKIQPAELGDSAVYLCASSGGRELFFGEGSRLTVL.

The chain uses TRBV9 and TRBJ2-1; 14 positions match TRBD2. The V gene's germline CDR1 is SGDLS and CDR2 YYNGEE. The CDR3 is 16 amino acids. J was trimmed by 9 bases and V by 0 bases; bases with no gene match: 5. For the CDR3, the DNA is TGTGCCAGCAGCGTAGAGGGACTAGCGGGGGTAAGTGAGCAGTTCTTC. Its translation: CASSVEGLAGVSEQFF.